This TCR beta chain was recorded in a study of T cell changes during pregnancy in multiple sclerosis. Assay: immunoSEQ multiplex PCR; the TCRdb copy retains only in-frame clones and omits some. The table lists approximately 110,000 clones, 92% of them singletons. CDR1 is SQVTM and CDR2 is ANQGSEA in the germline V gene. CDR3 length: 14 amino acids. Unmatched junction bases numbered 5, after V lost 6 bases and J lost 3 bases. The chain recombines TRBV29-1 with TRBJ2-2, with 9 positions matching TRBD2. The receptor's source is a female donor with multiple sclerosis, enrolled in a pregnancy study. The source was peripheral blood, collected in the third trimester of pregnancy. CDR3 amino acids: CSVKTSGDTGELFF. The CDR3 DNA reads as TGCAGCGTCAAGACTAGCGGCGACACCGGGGAGCTGTTTTTT.